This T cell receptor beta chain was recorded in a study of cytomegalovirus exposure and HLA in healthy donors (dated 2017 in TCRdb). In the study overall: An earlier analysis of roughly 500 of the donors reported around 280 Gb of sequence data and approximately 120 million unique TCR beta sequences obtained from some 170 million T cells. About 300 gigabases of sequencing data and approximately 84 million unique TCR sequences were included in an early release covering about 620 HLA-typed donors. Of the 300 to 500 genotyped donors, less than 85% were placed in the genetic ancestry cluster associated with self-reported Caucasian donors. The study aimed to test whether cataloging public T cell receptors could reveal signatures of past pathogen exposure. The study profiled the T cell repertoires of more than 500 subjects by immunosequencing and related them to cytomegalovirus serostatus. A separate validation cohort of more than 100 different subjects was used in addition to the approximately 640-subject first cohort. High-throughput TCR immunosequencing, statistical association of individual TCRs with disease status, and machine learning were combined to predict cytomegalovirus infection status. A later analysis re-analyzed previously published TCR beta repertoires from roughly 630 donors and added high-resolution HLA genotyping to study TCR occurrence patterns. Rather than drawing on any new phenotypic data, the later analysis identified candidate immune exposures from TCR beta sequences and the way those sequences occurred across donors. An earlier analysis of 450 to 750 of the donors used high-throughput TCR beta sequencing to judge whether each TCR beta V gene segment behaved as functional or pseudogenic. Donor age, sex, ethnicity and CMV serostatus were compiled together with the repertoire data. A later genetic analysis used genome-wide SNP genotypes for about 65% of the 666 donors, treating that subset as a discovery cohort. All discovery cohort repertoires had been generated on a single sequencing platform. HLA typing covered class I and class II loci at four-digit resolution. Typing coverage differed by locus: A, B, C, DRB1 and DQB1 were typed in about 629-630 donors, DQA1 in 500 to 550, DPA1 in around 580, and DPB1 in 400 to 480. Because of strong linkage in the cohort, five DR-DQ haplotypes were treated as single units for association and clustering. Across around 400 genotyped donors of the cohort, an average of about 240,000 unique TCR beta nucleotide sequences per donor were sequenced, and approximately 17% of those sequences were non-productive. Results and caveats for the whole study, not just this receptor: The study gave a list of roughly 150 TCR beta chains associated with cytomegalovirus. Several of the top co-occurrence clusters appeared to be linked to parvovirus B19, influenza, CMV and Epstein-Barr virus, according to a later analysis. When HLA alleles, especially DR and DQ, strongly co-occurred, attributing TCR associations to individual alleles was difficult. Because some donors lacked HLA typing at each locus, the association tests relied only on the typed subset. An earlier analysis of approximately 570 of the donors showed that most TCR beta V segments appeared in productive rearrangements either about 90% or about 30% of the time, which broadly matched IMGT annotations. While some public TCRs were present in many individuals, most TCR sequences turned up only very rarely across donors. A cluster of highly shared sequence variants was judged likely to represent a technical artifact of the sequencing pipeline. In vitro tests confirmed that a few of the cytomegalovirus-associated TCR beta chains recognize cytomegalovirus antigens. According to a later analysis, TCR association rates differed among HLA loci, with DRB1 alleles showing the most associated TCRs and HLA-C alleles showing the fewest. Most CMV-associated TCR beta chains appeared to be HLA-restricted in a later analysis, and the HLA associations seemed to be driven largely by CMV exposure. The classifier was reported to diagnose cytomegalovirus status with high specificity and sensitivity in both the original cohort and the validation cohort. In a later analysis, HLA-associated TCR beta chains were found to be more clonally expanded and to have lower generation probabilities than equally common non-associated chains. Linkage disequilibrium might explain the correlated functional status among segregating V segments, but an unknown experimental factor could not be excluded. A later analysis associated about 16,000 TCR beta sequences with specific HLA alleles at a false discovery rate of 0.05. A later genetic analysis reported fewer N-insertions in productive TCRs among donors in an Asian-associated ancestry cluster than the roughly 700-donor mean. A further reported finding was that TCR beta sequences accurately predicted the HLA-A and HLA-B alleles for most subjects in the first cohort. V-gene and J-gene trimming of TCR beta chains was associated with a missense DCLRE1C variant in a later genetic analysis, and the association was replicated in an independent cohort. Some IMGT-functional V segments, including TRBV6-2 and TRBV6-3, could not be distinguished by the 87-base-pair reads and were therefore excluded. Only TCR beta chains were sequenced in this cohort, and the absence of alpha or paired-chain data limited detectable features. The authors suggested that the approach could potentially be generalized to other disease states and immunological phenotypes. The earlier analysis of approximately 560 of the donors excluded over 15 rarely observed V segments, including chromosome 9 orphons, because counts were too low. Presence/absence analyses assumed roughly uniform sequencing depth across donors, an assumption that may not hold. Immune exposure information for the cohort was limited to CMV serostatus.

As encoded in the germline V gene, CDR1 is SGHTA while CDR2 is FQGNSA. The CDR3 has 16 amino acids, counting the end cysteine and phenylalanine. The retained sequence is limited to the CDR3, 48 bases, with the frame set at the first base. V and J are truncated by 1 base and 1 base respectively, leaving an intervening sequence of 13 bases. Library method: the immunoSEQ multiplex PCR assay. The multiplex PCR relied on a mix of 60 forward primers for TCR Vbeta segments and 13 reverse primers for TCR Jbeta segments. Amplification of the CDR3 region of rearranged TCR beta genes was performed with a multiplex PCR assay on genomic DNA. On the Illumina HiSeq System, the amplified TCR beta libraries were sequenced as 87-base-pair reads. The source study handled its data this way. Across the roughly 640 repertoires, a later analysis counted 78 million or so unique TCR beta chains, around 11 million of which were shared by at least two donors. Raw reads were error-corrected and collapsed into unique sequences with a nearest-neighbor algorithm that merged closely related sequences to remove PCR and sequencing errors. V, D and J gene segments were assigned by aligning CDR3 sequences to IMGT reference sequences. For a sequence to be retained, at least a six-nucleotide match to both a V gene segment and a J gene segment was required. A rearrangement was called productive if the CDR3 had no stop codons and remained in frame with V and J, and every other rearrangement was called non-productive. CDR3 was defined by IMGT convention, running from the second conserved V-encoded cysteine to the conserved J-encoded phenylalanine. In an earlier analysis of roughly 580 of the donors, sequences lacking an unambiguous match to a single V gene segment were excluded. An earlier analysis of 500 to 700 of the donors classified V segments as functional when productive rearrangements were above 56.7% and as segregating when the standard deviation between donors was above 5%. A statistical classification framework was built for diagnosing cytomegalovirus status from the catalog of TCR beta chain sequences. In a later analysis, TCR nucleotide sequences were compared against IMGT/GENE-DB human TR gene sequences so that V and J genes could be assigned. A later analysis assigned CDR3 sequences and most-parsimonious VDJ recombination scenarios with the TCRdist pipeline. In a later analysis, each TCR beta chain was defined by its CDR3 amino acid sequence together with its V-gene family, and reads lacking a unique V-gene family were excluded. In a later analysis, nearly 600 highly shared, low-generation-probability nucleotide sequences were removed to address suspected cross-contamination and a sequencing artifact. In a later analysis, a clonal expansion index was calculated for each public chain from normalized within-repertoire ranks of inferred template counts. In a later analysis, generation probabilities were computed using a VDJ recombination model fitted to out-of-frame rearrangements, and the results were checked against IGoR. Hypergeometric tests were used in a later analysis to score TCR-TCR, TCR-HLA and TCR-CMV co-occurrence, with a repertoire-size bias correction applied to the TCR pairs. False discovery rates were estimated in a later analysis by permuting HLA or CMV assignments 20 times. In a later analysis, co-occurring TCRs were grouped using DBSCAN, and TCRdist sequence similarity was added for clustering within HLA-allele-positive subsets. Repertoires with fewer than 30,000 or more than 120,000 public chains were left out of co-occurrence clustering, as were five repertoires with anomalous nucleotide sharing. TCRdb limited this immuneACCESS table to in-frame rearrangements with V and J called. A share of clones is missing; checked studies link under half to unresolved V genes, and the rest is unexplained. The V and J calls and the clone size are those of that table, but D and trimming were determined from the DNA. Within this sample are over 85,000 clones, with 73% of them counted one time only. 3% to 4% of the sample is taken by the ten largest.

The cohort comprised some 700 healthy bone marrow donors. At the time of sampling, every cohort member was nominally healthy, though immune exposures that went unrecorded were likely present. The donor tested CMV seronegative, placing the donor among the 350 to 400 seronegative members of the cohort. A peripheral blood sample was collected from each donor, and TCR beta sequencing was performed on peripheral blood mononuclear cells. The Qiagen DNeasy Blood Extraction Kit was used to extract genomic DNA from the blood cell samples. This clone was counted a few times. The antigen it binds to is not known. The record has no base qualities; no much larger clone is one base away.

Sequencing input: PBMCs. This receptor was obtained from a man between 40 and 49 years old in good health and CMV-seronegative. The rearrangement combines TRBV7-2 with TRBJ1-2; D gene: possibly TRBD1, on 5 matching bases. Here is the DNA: TGTGCCAGCAGCTTAGGGGGGGGTCCGTATAACTATGGCTACACCTTC. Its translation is CASSLGGGPYNYGYTF.